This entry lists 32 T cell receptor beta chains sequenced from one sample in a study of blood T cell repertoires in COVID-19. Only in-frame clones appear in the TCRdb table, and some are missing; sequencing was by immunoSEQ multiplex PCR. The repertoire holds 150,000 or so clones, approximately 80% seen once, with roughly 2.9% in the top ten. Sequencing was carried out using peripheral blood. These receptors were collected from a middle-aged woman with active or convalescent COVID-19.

The chain's CDR3 is CASSIDRGQSYGYTF. CDR3 coding DNA: TGTGCCAGTAGTATAGACCGGGGACAATCCTATGGCTACACCTTC. The V and J genes are TRBV19 and TRBJ1-2; possibly TRBD1 for D (6 bases). V was cut by 0 bases and J by 4 bases, with 12 bases left in between. This CDR3 spans 15 amino acids. Germline CDR1 LNHDA, CDR2 SQIVND (reference sequence).

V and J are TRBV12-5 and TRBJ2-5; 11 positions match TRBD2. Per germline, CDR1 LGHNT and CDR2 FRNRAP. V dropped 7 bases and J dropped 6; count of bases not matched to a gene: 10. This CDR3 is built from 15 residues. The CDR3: CASERLAGRRKTQYF. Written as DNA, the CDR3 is TGTGCTAGTGAACGACTAGCGGGACGGAGGAAGACCCAGTACTTC.

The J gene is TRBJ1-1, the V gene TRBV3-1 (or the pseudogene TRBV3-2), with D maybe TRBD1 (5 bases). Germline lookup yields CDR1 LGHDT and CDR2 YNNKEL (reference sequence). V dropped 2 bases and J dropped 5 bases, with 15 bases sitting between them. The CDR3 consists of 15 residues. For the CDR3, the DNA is TGTGCCAGCAGCCAACTCGGGGGAAAGGGGACTGAAGCTTTCTTT. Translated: CASSQLGGKGTEAFF.

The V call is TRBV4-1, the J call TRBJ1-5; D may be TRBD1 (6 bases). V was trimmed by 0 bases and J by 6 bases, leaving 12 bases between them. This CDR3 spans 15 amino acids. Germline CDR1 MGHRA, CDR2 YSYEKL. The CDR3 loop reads CASSQDRGKGQPQHF. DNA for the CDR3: TGCGCCAGCAGCCAAGACAGGGGCAAGGGTCAGCCCCAGCATTTT.

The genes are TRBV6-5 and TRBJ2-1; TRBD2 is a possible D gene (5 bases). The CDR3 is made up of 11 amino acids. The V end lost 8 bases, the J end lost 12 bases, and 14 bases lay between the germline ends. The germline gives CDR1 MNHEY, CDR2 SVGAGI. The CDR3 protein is CASRFLRVQFF. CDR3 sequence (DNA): TGTGCCAGCCGGTTCTTGCGGGTGCAGTTCTTC.

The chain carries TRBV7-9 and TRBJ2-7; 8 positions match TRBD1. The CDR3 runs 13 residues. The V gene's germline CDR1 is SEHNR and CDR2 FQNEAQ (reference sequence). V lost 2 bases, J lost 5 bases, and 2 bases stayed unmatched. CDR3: CASSLTGGNEQYF. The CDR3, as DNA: TGTGCCAGCAGCTTAACAGGGGGAAACGAGCAGTACTTC.

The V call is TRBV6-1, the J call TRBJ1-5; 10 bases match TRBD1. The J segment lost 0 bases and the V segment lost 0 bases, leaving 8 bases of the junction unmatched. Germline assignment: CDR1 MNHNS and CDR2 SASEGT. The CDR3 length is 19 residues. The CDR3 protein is CASSEAPGQGQYSNQPQHF. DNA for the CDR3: TGTGCCAGCAGTGAAGCTCCGGGACAGGGGCAATATAGCAATCAGCCCCAGCATTTT.

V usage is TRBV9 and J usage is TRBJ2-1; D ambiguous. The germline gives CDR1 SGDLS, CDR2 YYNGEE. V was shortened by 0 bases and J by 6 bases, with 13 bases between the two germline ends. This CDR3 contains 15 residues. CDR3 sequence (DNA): TGTGCCAGCAGCGTAGCCCCCCAGGATCCCAATGAGCAGTTCTTC. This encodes CASSVAPQDPNEQFF.

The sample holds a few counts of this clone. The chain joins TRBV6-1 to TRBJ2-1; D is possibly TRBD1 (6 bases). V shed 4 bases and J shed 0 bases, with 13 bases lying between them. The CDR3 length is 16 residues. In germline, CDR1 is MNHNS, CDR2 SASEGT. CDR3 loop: CASSGGRSSSYNEQFF. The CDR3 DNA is TGTGCCAGCAGTGGGGGGCGATCGAGCTCCTACAATGAGCAGTTCTTC.

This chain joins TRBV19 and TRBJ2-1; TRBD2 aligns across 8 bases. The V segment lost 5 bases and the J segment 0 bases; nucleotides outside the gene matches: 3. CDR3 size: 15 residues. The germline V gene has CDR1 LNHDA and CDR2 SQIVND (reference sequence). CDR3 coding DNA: TGTGCCAGTAGTGCGGGGGGCCGCTCCTACAATGAGCAGTTCTTC. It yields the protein CASSAGGRSYNEQFF. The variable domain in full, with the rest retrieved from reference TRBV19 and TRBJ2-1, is DGGITQSPKYLFRKEGQNVTLSCEQNLNHDAMYWYRQDPGQGLRLIYYSQIVNDFQKGDIAEGYSVSREKKESFPLTVTSAQKNPTAFYLCASSAGGRSYNEQFFGPGTRLTVL.

The CDR3, as DNA: TGTGCCAGCAGCTTAGAAAGGGCAGAGGGCAATGAGCAGTTCTTC. Its translation is CASSLERAEGNEQFF. This chain connects TRBV11-2 to TRBJ2-1, with D perhaps TRBD2 (5 bases). Trimming stripped 0 bases from V and 6 bases from J, with 12 bases between. The CDR3 has 15 residues. Germline lookup yields CDR1 SGHAT and CDR2 FQNNGV. The whole variable domain, filled in from reference TRBV11-2 and TRBJ2-1, reads EAGVAQSPRYKIIEKRQSVAFWCNPISGHATLYWYQQILGQGPKLLIQFQNNGVVDDSQLPKDRFSAERLKGVDSTLKIQPAKLEDSAVYLCASSLERAEGNEQFFGPGTRLTVL.

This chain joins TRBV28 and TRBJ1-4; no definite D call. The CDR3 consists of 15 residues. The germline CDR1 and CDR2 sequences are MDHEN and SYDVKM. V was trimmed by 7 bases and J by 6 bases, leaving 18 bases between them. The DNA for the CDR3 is TGTGCCAGCACTCCCGCCCGGGCGGGCGATGAAAAACTGTTTTTT. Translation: CASTPARAGDEKLFF.

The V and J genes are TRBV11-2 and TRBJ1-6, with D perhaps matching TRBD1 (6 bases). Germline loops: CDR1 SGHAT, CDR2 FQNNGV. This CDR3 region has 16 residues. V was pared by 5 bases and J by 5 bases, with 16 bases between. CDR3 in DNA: TGTGCCAGCAGCCATCGTCAGGGGATTAATAATTCACCCCTCCACTTT. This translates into CASSHRQGINNSPLHF. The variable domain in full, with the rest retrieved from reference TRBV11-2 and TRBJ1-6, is EAGVAQSPRYKIIEKRQSVAFWCNPISGHATLYWYQQILGQGPKLLIQFQNNGVVDDSQLPKDRFSAERLKGVDSTLKIQPAKLEDSAVYLCASSHRQGINNSPLHFGNGTRLTVT.

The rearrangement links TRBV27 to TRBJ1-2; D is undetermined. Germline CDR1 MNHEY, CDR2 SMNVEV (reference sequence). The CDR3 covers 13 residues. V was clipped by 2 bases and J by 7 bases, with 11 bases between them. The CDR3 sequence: CASSLNSAGGYTF. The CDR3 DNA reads TGTGCCAGCAGTTTAAACTCAGCGGGTGGCTACACCTTC.

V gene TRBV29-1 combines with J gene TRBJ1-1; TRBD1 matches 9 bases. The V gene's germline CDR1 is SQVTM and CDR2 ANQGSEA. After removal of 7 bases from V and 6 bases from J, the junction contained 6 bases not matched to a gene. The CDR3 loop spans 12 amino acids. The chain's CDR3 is CSARRDRAEAFF. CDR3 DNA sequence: TGCAGCGCTCGCCGGGACAGGGCTGAAGCTTTCTTT.

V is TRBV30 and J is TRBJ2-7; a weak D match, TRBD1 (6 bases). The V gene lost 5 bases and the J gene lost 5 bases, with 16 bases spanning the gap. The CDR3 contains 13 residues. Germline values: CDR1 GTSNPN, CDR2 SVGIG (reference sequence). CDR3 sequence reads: CAWDWGTLDEQYF. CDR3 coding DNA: TGTGCCTGGGACTGGGGGACACTCGACGAGCAGTACTTC.

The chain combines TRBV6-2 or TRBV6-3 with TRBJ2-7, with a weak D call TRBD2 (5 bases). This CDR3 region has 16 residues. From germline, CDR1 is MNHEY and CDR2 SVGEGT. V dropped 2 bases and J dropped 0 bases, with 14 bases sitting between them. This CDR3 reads CASSYAASFGSYEQYF. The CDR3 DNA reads TGTGCCAGCAGTTACGCGGCTAGCTTCGGCTCCTACGAGCAGTACTTC.

This CDR3 reads CASSPRRAGAIYGYTF. CDR3 sequence (DNA): TGTGCCAGCAGCCCCAGGAGGGCGGGGGCGATTTATGGCTACACCTTC. The chain recombines TRBV28 with TRBJ1-2; the D gene is possibly TRBD1 (6 bases). CDR1 and CDR2 (germline): MDHEN, SYDVKM. The germline V and J ends were trimmed by 6 bases and 5 bases, with 22 bases remaining between them. The CDR3 length is 16 residues.

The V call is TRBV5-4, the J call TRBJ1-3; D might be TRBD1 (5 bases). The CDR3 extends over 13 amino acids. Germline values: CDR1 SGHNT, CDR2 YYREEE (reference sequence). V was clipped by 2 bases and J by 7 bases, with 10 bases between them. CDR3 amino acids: CASSFQGGNTIYF. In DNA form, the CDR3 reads TGTGCCAGCAGCTTTCAGGGAGGGAACACCATATATTTT.

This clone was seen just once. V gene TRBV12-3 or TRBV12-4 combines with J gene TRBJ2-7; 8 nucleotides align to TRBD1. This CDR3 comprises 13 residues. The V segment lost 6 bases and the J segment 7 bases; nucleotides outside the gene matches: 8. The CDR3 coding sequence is TGTGCCAGCAGCCCAGACAGGGGTGGTGAGCAGTACTTC. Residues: CASSPDRGGEQYF.

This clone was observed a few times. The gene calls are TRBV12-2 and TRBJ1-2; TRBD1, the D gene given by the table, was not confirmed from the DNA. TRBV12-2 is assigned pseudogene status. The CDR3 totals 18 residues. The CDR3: CASRPPLWGRLLNYGYTF. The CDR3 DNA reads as TGTGCAAGTCGCCCCCCTCTCTGGGGGCGGTTATTGAACTATGGCTACACCTTC.

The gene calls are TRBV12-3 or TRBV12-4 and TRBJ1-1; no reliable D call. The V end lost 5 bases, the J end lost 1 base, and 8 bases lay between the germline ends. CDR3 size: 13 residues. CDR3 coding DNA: TGTGCCAGCAGTCTAGGGCAGAACACTGAAGCTTTCTTT. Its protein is CASSLGQNTEAFF.

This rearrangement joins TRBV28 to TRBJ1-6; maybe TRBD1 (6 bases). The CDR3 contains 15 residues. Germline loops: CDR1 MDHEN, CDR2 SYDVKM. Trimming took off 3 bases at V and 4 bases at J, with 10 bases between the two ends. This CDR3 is CASSFRGGYNSPLHF. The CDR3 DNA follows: TGTGCCAGCAGTTTTAGAGGGGGTTATAATTCACCCCTCCACTTT.

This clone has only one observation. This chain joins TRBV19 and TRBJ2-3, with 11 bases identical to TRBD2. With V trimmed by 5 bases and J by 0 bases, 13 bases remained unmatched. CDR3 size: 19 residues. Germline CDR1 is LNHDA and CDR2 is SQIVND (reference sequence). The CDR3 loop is CASSFAGTSGGASTDTQYF. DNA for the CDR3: TGTGCCAGTAGTTTTGCCGGGACTAGCGGAGGGGCTAGCACAGATACGCAGTATTTT.

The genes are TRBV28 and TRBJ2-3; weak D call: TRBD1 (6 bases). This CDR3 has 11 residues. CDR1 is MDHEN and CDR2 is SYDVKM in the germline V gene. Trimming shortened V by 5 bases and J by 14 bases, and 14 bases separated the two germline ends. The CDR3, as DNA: TGTGCCAGCAGTCCACACAGGGTCCGGTATTTT. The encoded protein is CASSPHRVRYF.

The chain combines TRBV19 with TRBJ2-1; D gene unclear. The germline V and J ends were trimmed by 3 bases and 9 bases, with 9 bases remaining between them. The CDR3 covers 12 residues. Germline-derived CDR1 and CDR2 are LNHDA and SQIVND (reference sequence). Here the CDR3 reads CASSIRVGEQFF. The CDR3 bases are TGTGCCAGTAGTATTCGGGTTGGTGAGCAGTTCTTC.

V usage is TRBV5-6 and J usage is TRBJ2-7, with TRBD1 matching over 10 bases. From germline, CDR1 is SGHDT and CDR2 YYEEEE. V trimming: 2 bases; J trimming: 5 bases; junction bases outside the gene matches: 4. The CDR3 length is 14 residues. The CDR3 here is CASSFGTGVHEQYF. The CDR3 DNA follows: TGTGCCAGCAGCTTCGGGACAGGGGTACACGAGCAGTACTTC.

The CDR3 sequence: CASHREYGTDTQYF. The CDR3 region has the DNA TGTGCCAGCCACCGGGAGTATGGGACAGATACGCAGTATTTT. The J gene is TRBJ2-3, the V gene TRBV6-5; possibly TRBD2 for D (6 bases). CDR3 length: 14 amino acids. CDR1 is MNHEY and CDR2 is SVGAGI in the germline V gene. Trimming pared 8 bases from V and 3 bases from J, leaving 15 bases between.

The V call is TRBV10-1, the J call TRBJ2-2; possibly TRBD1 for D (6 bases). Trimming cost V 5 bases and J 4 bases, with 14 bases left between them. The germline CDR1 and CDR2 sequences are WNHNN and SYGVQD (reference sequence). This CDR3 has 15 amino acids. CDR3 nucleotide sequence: TGCGCCAGCAGTACTTTGGGGGCCGGCACCGGGGAGCTGTTTTTT. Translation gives CASSTLGAGTGELFF.

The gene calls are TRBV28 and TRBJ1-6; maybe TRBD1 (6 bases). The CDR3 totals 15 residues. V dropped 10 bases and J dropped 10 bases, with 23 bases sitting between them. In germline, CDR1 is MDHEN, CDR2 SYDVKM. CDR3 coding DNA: TGTGCCACCTTCCCAGGGGCCCCGACCGGGTCACCCCTCCACTTT. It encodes CATFPGAPTGSPLHF.

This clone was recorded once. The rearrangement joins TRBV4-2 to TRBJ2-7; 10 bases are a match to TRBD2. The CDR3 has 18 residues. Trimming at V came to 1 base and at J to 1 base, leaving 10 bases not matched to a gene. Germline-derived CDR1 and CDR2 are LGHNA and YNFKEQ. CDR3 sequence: CASSQVPTLAGASYEQYF. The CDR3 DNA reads TGTGCCAGCAGCCAAGTCCCCACGCTAGCGGGGGCTTCCTACGAGCAGTACTTC.

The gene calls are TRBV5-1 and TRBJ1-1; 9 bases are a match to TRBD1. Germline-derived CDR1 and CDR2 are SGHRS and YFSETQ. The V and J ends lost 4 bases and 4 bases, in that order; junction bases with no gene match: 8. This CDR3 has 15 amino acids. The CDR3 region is CASSIGTGGGTEAFF. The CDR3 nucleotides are TGCGCCAGCAGCATCGGAACAGGGGGCGGCACTGAAGCTTTCTTT.